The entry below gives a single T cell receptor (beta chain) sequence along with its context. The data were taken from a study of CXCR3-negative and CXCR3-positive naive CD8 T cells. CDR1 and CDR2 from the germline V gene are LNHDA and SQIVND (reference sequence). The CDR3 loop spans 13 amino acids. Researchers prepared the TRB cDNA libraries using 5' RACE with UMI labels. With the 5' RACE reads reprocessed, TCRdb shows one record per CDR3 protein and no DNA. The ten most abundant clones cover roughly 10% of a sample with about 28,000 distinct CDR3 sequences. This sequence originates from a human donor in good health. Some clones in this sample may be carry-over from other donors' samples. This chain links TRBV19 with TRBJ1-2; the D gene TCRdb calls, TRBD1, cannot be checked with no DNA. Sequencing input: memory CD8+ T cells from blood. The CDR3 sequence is CASSNRIDYGYTF. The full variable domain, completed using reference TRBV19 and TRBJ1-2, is DGGITQSPKYLFRKEGQNVTLSCEQNLNHDAMYWYRQDPGQGLRLIYYSQIVNDFQKGDIAEGYSVSREKKESFPLTVTSAQKNPTAFYLCASSNRIDYGYTFGSGTRLTVV.